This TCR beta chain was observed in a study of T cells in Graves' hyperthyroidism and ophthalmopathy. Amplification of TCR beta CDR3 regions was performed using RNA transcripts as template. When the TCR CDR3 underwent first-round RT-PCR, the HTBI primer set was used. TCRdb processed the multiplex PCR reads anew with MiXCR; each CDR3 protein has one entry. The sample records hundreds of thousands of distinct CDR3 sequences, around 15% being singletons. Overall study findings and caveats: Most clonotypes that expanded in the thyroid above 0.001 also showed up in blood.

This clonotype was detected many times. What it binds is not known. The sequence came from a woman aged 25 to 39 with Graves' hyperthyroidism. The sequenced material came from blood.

The CDR3 nucleotides are TGTGCCAGCAGTGAACACAGATTCTCAACTAATGAAAAACTGTTTTTT. Translating gives CASSEHRFSTNEKLFF. This rearrangement joins TRBV2 to TRBJ1-4; D uncertain. Germline V gene sequence: CDR1 SNHLY, CDR2 FYNNEI. The length of the CDR3 is 16 residues. V was pared by 2 bases and J by 0 bases, with 10 bases between.